The present T cell receptor beta chain was sequenced within a study of cytomegalovirus exposure and HLA in healthy donors. Study at large: An early data release held tens of millions of unique TCRs from HLA-typed donors. Study-wide points: A reported reduction in N-insertions relative to the approximately 640-donor mean was seen in an Asian-associated ancestry cluster in a later analysis. Across HLA loci, a later analysis found differing TCR association rates, with DRB1 most and HLA-C fewest. Reports state that TCR beta sequences accurately predicted most subjects' HLA-A and HLA-B alleles.

The PCR employed 60 Vbeta primers together with 13 Jbeta primers. The method was immunoSEQ multiplex PCR; TCRdb's version includes in-frame clones alone and lacks a portion of them. The sample lists about 150,000 clones; 70% to 90% were seen once. The CDR3 is 18 residues long. The V and J ends lost 0 bases and 0 bases, in that order; junction bases with no gene match: 8. Looked up from germline, CDR1 is WNHNN and CDR2 is SYGVQD (reference sequence). Points on this clone: Its antigen remains unidentified.

This chain uses TRBV10-1 with TRBJ1-2; 9 bases map to TRBD1. This clonotype was sampled from a woman aged 18-30 years in good health and CMV-seronegative. Sequencing used PBMCs. The CDR3 loop reads CASSESGQGSPANYGYTF. Here the CDR3 DNA reads TGCGCCAGCAGTGAGTCTGGACAGGGGTCTCCTGCTAACTATGGCTACACCTTC.